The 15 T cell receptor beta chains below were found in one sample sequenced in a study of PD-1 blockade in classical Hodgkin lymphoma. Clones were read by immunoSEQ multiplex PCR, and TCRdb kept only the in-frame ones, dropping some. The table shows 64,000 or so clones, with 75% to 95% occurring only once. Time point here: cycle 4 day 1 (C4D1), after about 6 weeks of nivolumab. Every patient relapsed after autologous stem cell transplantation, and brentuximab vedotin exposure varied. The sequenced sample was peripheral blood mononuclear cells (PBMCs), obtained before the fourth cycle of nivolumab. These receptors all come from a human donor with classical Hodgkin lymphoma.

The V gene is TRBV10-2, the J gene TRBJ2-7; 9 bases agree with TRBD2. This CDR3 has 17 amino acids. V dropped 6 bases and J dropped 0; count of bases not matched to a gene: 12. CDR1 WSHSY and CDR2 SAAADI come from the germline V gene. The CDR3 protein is CASSPGGSGGPSYEQYF. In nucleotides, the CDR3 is TGCGCCAGCAGCCCGGGCGGGAGCGGGGGGCCCTCCTACGAGCAGTACTTC.

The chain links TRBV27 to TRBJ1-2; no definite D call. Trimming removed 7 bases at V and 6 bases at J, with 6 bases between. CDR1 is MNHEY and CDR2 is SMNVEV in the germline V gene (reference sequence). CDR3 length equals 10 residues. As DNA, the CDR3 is TGTGCCAGCAAATCGCATGGCTACACCTTC. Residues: CASKSHGYTF.

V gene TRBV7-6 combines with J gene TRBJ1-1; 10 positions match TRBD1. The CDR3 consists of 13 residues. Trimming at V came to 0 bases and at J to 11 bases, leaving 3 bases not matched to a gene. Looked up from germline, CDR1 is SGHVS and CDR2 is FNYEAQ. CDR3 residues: CASSLAGQGIAFF. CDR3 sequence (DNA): TGTGCCAGCAGCTTAGCGGGACAGGGGATCGCTTTCTTT.

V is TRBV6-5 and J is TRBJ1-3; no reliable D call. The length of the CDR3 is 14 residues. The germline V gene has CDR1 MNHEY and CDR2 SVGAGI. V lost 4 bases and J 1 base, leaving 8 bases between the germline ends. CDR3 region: CASSSDGSGNTIYF. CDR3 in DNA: TGTGCCAGCAGTTCTGACGGTTCTGGAAACACCATATATTTT.

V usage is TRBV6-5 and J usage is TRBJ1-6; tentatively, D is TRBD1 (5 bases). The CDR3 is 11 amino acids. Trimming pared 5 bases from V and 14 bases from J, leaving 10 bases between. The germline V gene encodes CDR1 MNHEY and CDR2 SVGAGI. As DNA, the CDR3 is TGTGCCAGCAGTCAAGGGGTGTCCCTCCACTTT. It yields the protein CASSQGVSLHF.

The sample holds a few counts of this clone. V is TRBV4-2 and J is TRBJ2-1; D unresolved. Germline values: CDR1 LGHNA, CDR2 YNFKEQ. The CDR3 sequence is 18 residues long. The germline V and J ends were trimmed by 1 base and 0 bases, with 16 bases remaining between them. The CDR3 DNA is TGTGCCAGCAGCCAAGGTAGCTCGGGTTCTAGCTCCTACAATGAGCAGTTCTTC. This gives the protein CASSQGSSGSSSYNEQFF.

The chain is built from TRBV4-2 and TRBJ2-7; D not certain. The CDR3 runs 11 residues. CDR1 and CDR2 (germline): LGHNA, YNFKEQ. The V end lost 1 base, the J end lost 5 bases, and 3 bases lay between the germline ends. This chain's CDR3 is CASSQGNEQYF. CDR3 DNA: TGTGCCAGCAGCCAAGGGAACGAGCAGTACTTC.

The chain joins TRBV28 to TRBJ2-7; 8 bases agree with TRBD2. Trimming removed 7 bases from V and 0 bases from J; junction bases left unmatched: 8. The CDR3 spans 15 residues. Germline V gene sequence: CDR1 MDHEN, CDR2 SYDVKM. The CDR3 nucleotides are TGTGCCAGCACGGGAGGGAGGGGGGCCTCCTACGAGCAGTACTTC. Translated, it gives CASTGGRGASYEQYF. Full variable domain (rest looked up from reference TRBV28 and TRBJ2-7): DVKVTQSSRYLVKRTGEKVFLECVQDMDHENMFWYRQDPGLGLRLIYFSYDVKMKEKGDIPEGYSVSREKKERFSLILESASTNQTSMYLCASTGGRGASYEQYFGPGTRLTVT.

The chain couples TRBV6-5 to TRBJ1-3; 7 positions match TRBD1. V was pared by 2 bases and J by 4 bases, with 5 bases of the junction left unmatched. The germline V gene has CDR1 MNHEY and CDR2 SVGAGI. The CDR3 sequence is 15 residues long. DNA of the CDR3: TGTGCCAGCAGTTACACCGGGACAGACGGAAACACCATATATTTT. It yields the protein CASSYTGTDGNTIYF.

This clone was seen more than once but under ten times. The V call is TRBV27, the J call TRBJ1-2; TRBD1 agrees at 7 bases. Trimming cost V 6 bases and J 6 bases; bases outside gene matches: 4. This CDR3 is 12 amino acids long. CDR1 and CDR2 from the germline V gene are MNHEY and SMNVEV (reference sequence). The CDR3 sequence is CASSFTGDGYTF. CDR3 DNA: TGTGCCAGCAGCTTTACAGGGGATGGCTACACCTTC.

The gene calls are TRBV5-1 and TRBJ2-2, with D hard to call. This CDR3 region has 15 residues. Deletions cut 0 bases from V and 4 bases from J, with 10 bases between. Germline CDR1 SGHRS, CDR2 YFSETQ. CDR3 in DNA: TGCGCCAGCAGCTTGGAATCGTCGGGCACCGGGGAGCTGTTTTTT. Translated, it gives CASSLESSGTGELFF.

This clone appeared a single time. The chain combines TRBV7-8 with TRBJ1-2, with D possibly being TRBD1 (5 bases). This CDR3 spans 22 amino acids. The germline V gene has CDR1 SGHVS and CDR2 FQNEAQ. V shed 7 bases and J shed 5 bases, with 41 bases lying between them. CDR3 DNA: TGTGCCAGCAACTTCCATTCTTCCCGAATCCGGGACTTCTCTGAAGGACTATATGGCTACACCTTC. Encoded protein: CASNFHSSRIRDFSEGLYGYTF.

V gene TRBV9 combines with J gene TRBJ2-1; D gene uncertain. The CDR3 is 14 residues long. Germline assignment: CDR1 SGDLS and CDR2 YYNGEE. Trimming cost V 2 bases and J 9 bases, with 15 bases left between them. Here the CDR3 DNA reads TGTGCCAGCAGCGTTTTGGGCGAGCTAGGTGAGCAGTTCTTC. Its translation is CASSVLGELGEQFF.

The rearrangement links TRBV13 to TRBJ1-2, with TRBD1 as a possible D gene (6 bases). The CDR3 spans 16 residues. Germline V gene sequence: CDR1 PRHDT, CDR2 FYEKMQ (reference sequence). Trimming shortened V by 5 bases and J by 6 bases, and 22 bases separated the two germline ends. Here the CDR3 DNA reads TGTGCCAGCAGCCCTCATCGCAGGGGAGGAATAGATGGCTACACCTTC. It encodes CASSPHRRGGIDGYTF.

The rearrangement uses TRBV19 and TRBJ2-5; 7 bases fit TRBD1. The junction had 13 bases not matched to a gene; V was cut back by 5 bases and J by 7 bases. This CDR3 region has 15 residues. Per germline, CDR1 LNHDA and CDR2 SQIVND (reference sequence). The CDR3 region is CASSERPTRQGTQYF. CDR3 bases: TGTGCCAGTAGTGAACGGCCTACTCGACAGGGGACCCAGTACTTC.